This TCR beta chain was profiled in a study of T cells in Graves' hyperthyroidism and ophthalmopathy. Notes on the study in general: Most expanded thyroid clonotypes above 0.001 also appeared in blood.

Worth noting for this clonotype: As yet, its antigen is unknown.

V dropped 1 base and J dropped 3 bases, with 10 bases sitting between them. CDR3 size: 15 residues. Per germline, CDR1 WNHNN and CDR2 SYGVQD (reference sequence). The source material, RNA transcripts, was used to amplify TCR beta CDR3 regions. The study used the HTBI primer set for a first-round RT-PCR of the TCR CDR3. Each CDR3 protein gets one entry after TCRdb re-called the multiplex PCR reads with MiXCR. The table records 250,000 to 300,000 distinct CDR3 sequences, roughly a fifth of them present only once. V and J are TRBV10-1 and TRBJ1-5; perhaps TRBD1 as D (6 bases). This clonotype originated in a man aged 50 to 60 with Graves' ophthalmopathy. Sequenced: blood. CDR3 region: CASSEFTGPNQPQHF. For the CDR3, the DNA is TGCGCCAGCAGTGAGTTTACAGGGCCCAATCAGCCCCAGCATTTT.